This T cell receptor beta chain stems from a study of shared clonotypes between healthy human individuals. On the study more broadly: The donors, two women and a few men, were aged 18 to 49. The study, taken as a whole, reports: Clonotypes shared by all four donors outscored non-shared clonotypes in generation probability. The represented genetic and exposure-history diversity was limited by the small number of donors.

As concerns this clone: Its matching antigen is unknown.

Some clones are missing from TCRdb's copy, which holds only in-frame ones; the method was immunoSEQ multiplex PCR. The data show under 2,500,000 clones, with about 94% seen just once and about 0.13% held by the top ten. The CDR3 length is 15 residues. J gave up 1 base and V 3 bases, and 5 bases lay outside the gene matches. The receptor was isolated from a man younger than 35 in good health. Material: naive CD4+ T cells sorted from blood. Subset indicated: CD45RA+ positively selected. The chain joins TRBV23-1 to TRBJ1-1; 7 nucleotides agree with TRBD1. TRBV23-1 is sorted into the ORF group, with uncertain function. The CDR3 DNA reads TGCGCCAGCAGTCACCGACAGGGACGGAACACTGAAGCTTTCTTT. Translation: CASSHRQGRNTEAFF.